These T cell receptor beta chains were read from a single sample in a study of OX40 agonist ivuxolimab in advanced cancers. TCRdb's copy holds only in-frame clones and misses some; the assay was immunoSEQ multiplex PCR. Here the sample spans some 85,000 clones, roughly 89% being singletons. Sequenced material: CD4+ or CD8+ T cells sorted from blood, taken in a trial of the OX40 agonist ivuxolimab. The receptors shown here come from an adult with an advanced solid tumor such as melanoma, head and neck, liver or kidney cancer. Both conserved end residues are part of each CDR3. The D gene is left open where the match is weak. Size values are once, few and many counts, or a class for expanded clones, and some rows have none.

j_gene: TRBJ2-5; v_gene: TRBV28; abundance: -; d_gene: TRBD2; CDR3aa: CASRFLAEETQYF; CDR3nt: TGTGCCAGCAGGTTCCTAGCGGAAGAGACCCAGTACTTC
j_gene: TRBJ2-3; v_gene: TRBV10-3; abundance: -; d_gene: TRBD2; CDR3aa: CAISLSGVSTDTQYF; CDR3nt: TGTGCCATCAGTCTTAGCGGGGTTAGCACAGATACGCAGTATTTT
j_gene: TRBJ1-2; v_gene: TRBV28; abundance: -; d_gene: -; CDR3aa: CASSSFPGHYGYTF; CDR3nt: TGTGCCAGCAGTTCCTTCCCGGGCCACTATGGCTACACCTTC
j_gene: TRBJ2-1; v_gene: TRBV5-4; abundance: -; d_gene: TRBD2; CDR3aa: CASSFPSGDNEQFF; CDR3nt: TGTGCCAGCAGCTTTCCTAGCGGGGACAATGAGCAGTTCTTC
j_gene: TRBJ2-5; v_gene: TRBV23-1; abundance: once; d_gene: TRBD2; CDR3aa: CASSHFYLAGEGTQYF; CDR3nt: TGCGCCAGCAGTCATTTTTACCTAGCGGGAGAAGGGACCCAGTACTTC
j_gene: TRBJ2-3; v_gene: TRBV4-2; abundance: -; d_gene: -; CDR3aa: CASSQEKTDTDTQYF; CDR3nt: TGTGCCAGCAGCCAAGAGAAAACAGATACAGATACGCAGTATTTT
j_gene: TRBJ1-3; v_gene: TRBV11-2; abundance: few; d_gene: -; CDR3aa: CASSSPRFGAGNTIYF; CDR3nt: TGTGCCAGCAGCTCCCCGAGGTTCGGTGCTGGAAACACCATATATTTT
j_gene: TRBJ2-5; v_gene: TRBV28; abundance: -; d_gene: TRBD1; CDR3aa: CASRGQGRETQYF; CDR3nt: TGTGCCAGCAGAGGACAGGGTAGGGAGACCCAGTACTTC
j_gene: TRBJ2-7; v_gene: TRBV5-6; abundance: -; d_gene: -; CDR3aa: CASSLAGPTEQYF; CDR3nt: TGTGCCAGCAGCTTGGCCGGGCCCACCGAGCAGTACTTC
j_gene: TRBJ2-5; v_gene: TRBV27; abundance: -; d_gene: TRBD2; CDR3aa: CASSFRLAGGQETQYF; CDR3nt: TGTGCCAGCAGTTTTCGGCTAGCGGGAGGCCAAGAGACCCAGTACTTC
j_gene: TRBJ1-1; v_gene: TRBV5-1; abundance: -; d_gene: -; CDR3aa: CASSLQGNTEAFF; CDR3nt: TGCGCCAGCAGCTTACAGGGGAACACTGAAGCTTTCTTT
j_gene: TRBJ2-3; v_gene: TRBV5-1; abundance: -; d_gene: TRBD1; CDR3aa: CASSPGQGRADTQYF; CDR3nt: TGCGCCAGCAGCCCGGGACAGGGGCGGGCAGATACGCAGTATTTT
j_gene: TRBJ2-4; v_gene: TRBV4-1; abundance: -; d_gene: -; CDR3aa: CASSQEGPAAKNIQYF; CDR3nt: TGCGCCAGCAGCCAAGAAGGCCCGGCGGCCAAAAACATTCAGTACTTC
j_gene: TRBJ2-1; v_gene: TRBV6-1; abundance: once; d_gene: -; CDR3aa: CASSQDRQKYNEQFF; CDR3nt: TGTGCCAGCAGCCAAGATCGACAGAAATACAATGAGCAGTTCTTC
j_gene: TRBJ2-7; v_gene: TRBV7-2; abundance: -; d_gene: TRBD2; CDR3aa: CASSLAGLARSSYEQYF; CDR3nt: TGTGCCAGCAGCTTAGCCGGACTAGCGAGGAGCTCCTACGAGCAGTACTTC
j_gene: TRBJ1-1; v_gene: TRBV11-2; abundance: -; d_gene: -; CDR3aa: CASRIGGTQNTEAFF; CDR3nt: TGTGCCAGCAGGATAGGGGGGACCCAGAACACTGAAGCTTTCTTT
j_gene: TRBJ2-2; v_gene: TRBV6-5; abundance: -; d_gene: -; CDR3aa: CASSRSTGGTGELFF; CDR3nt: TGTGCCAGCAGTCGATCGACAGGAGGAACCGGGGAGCTGTTTTTT
j_gene: TRBJ2-7; v_gene: TRBV14; abundance: -; d_gene: -; CDR3aa: CASSQAILLSEQYF; CDR3nt: TGTGCCAGCAGCCAAGCCATCTTGTTGAGTGAGCAGTACTTC
j_gene: TRBJ2-7; v_gene: TRBV5-1; abundance: -; d_gene: -; CDR3aa: CASSTSYEQYF; CDR3nt: TGCGCCAGCAGCACCTCCTACGAGCAGTACTTC
j_gene: TRBJ1-1; v_gene: TRBV4-3; abundance: -; d_gene: -; CDR3aa: CASSQDFQKNTEAFF; CDR3nt: TGCGCCAGCAGCCAAGATTTTCAGAAGAACACTGAAGCTTTCTTT
j_gene: TRBJ1-6; v_gene: TRBV4-1; abundance: -; d_gene: TRBD1; CDR3aa: CASSYRTWDRDNSPLHF; CDR3nt: TGCGCCAGCAGCTATAGAACCTGGGACAGAGATAATTCACCCCTCCACTTT
j_gene: TRBJ2-3; v_gene: TRBV6-1; abundance: -; d_gene: -; CDR3aa: CASSEALLRGGNTQYF; CDR3nt: TGTGCCAGCAGTGAAGCGCTTCTCCGTGGGGGAAATACGCAGTATTTT
j_gene: TRBJ2-3; v_gene: TRBV5-1; abundance: -; d_gene: TRBD2; CDR3aa: CASSLGRTSGRVVGDTDTQYF; CDR3nt: TGCGCCAGCAGCTTGGGGAGGACTAGCGGGAGGGTTGTCGGTGACACAGATACGCAGTATTTT
j_gene: TRBJ2-5; v_gene: TRBV30; abundance: -; d_gene: -; CDR3aa: CAWSLMGAGGETQYF; CDR3nt: TGTGCCTGGAGTCTAATGGGGGCTGGTGGGGAGACCCAGTACTTC
j_gene: TRBJ1-2; v_gene: TRBV28; abundance: -; d_gene: -; CDR3aa: CASSPAGLRPHGYTF; CDR3nt: TGTGCCAGCAGTCCAGCCGGATTACGGCCCCATGGCTACACCTTC
j_gene: TRBJ2-1; v_gene: TRBV5-4; abundance: once; d_gene: TRBD2; CDR3aa: CASSPPGGRHNEQFF; CDR3nt: TGTGCCAGCAGCCCGCCGGGGGGGCGGCACAATGAGCAGTTCTTC
j_gene: TRBJ1-1; v_gene: TRBV10-3; abundance: -; d_gene: TRBD1; CDR3aa: CAIRTGSTEAFF; CDR3nt: TGTGCCATCAGGACAGGGAGCACTGAAGCTTTCTTT
j_gene: TRBJ2-2; v_gene: TRBV4-3; abundance: -; d_gene: -; CDR3aa: CASSQEEGRGRFSGELFF; CDR3nt: TGCGCCAGCAGCCAAGAAGAAGGGCGGGGAAGGTTTAGCGGGGAGCTGTTTTTT
j_gene: TRBJ2-2; v_gene: TRBV25-1; abundance: -; d_gene: -; CDR3aa: CASSGGAWNTGELFF; CDR3nt: TGTGCCAGCAGTGGGGGGGCATGGAACACCGGGGAGCTGTTTTTT
j_gene: TRBJ2-5; v_gene: TRBV19; abundance: -; d_gene: -; CDR3aa: CASSIGTLQETQYF; CDR3nt: TGTGCCAGTAGTATAGGAACCCTCCAAGAGACCCAGTACTTC
j_gene: TRBJ2-4; v_gene: TRBV10-1; abundance: -; d_gene: -; CDR3aa: CASLTFNQNIQYF; CDR3nt: TGCGCCAGCTTGACATTTAATCAAAACATTCAGTACTTC
j_gene: TRBJ2-7; v_gene: TRBV7-6; abundance: -; d_gene: TRBD1; CDR3aa: CASSLVVGQVGEQYF; CDR3nt: TGTGCCAGCAGCTTGGTAGTCGGACAGGTGGGCGAGCAGTACTTC
j_gene: TRBJ2-1; v_gene: TRBV27; abundance: -; d_gene: -; CDR3aa: CASRGPSYNEQFF; CDR3nt: TGTGCCAGCAGAGGCCCTTCTTACAATGAGCAGTTCTTC
j_gene: TRBJ2-2; v_gene: TRBV27; abundance: -; d_gene: TRBD2; CDR3aa: CASSSPFRGSTGELFF; CDR3nt: TGTGCCAGCAGCTCCCCTTTCCGCGGGAGTACCGGGGAGCTGTTTTTT
j_gene: TRBJ1-1; v_gene: TRBV18; abundance: -; d_gene: TRBD1; CDR3aa: CASSPSDRGTEAFF; CDR3nt: TGTGCCAGCTCACCTTCGGACAGGGGGACTGAAGCTTTCTTT
j_gene: TRBJ2-6; v_gene: TRBV5-4; abundance: -; d_gene: -; CDR3aa: CASSQRTVSGANVLTF; CDR3nt: TGTGCCAGCAGTCAGCGGACTGTCTCTGGGGCCAACGTCCTGACTTTC
j_gene: TRBJ2-7; v_gene: TRBV30; abundance: -; d_gene: TRBD2; CDR3aa: CAWNPSGRNYEQYF; CDR3nt: TGTGCCTGGAATCCTAGCGGGAGGAATTACGAGCAGTACTTC
j_gene: TRBJ2-7; v_gene: TRBV28; abundance: once; d_gene: -; CDR3aa: CASTLGWGQGGGEQYF; CDR3nt: TGTGCCAGCACCTTGGGGTGGGGGCAGGGAGGGGGCGAGCAGTACTTC
j_gene: TRBJ2-3; v_gene: TRBV7-3; abundance: -; d_gene: -; CDR3aa: CASSDGTDSTDTQYF; CDR3nt: TGTGCCAGCAGCGACGGGACGGACAGCACAGATACGCAGTATTTT
j_gene: TRBJ1-4; v_gene: TRBV6-5; abundance: -; d_gene: -; CDR3aa: CASTNPGEKLFF; CDR3nt: TGTGCCAGCACCAACCCTGGGGAAAAACTGTTTTTT
j_gene: TRBJ1-5; v_gene: TRBV21-1; abundance: -; d_gene: -; CDR3aa: CASSTQTLGPRPQHF; CDR3nt: TGTGCCAGCAGCACCCAAACGTTGGGGCCCCGGCCCCAGCATTTT
j_gene: TRBJ1-4; v_gene: TRBV7-9; abundance: -; d_gene: TRBD1; CDR3aa: CASSLTGNREKLFF; CDR3nt: TGTGCCAGCAGCCTGACAGGGAATCGAGAAAAACTGTTTTTT
j_gene: TRBJ1-2; v_gene: TRBV7-9; abundance: -; d_gene: -; CDR3aa: CASSLALVNYGYTF; CDR3nt: TGTGCCAGCAGCTTAGCCCTAGTTAACTATGGCTACACCTTC
j_gene: TRBJ2-5; v_gene: TRBV2; abundance: once; d_gene: -; CDR3aa: CASSSRAETQYF; CDR3nt: TGTGCCAGCAGTTCCAGGGCGGAGACCCAGTACTTC
j_gene: TRBJ2-7; v_gene: TRBV29-1; abundance: -; d_gene: -; CDR3aa: CSVEGTGYEQYF; CDR3nt: TGCAGCGTTGAAGGTACAGGGTACGAGCAGTACTTC
j_gene: TRBJ2-5; v_gene: TRBV19; abundance: -; d_gene: TRBD2; CDR3aa: CASKLRGGETQYF; CDR3nt: TGTGCCAGTAAACTTCGGGGGGGAGAGACCCAGTACTTC
j_gene: TRBJ2-6; v_gene: TRBV6-7; abundance: -; d_gene: TRBD1; CDR3aa: CASSYAGGPSGANVLTF; CDR3nt: TGTGCCAGCAGTTACGCAGGGGGCCCCTCTGGGGCCAACGTCCTGACTTTC
j_gene: TRBJ1-5; v_gene: TRBV5-1; abundance: -; d_gene: -; CDR3aa: CASSSHQGEPQHF; CDR3nt: TGCGCCAGCAGCTCCCATCAGGGCGAGCCCCAGCATTTT
j_gene: TRBJ1-2; v_gene: TRBV9; abundance: once; d_gene: -; CDR3aa: CASSVESYGYTF; CDR3nt: TGTGCCAGCAGCGTAGAGTCTTATGGCTACACCTTC
j_gene: TRBJ1-3; v_gene: TRBV6-1; abundance: -; d_gene: -; CDR3aa: CASSEAILSGNTIYF; CDR3nt: TGTGCCAGCAGTGAAGCGATCCTCTCTGGAAACACCATATATTTT
j_gene: TRBJ2-7; v_gene: TRBV7-2; abundance: -; d_gene: -; CDR3aa: CASSASRTYEQYF; CDR3nt: TGTGCCAGCAGCGCCTCGCGAACCTACGAGCAGTACTTC
j_gene: TRBJ1-5; v_gene: TRBV28; abundance: once; d_gene: TRBD1; CDR3aa: CASSFLTGGYQPQHF; CDR3nt: TGTGCCAGCAGTTTTTTAACAGGGGGATATCAGCCCCAGCATTTT
j_gene: TRBJ1-1; v_gene: TRBV6-5; abundance: -; d_gene: TRBD1; CDR3aa: CASVRGTANTEAFF; CDR3nt: TGTGCCAGCGTTAGGGGGACAGCCAACACTGAAGCTTTCTTT
j_gene: TRBJ1-1; v_gene: TRBV30; abundance: few; d_gene: TRBD1; CDR3aa: CAWTPDRDTEAFF; CDR3nt: TGTGCCTGGACCCCTGACAGGGACACTGAAGCTTTCTTT
j_gene: TRBJ1-2; v_gene: TRBV6-6; abundance: few; d_gene: -; CDR3aa: CASSPRGKNYGYTF; CDR3nt: TGTGCCAGCAGTCCACGCGGGAAGAACTATGGCTACACCTTC
j_gene: TRBJ1-4; v_gene: TRBV5-4; abundance: -; d_gene: -; CDR3aa: CASSPTERDTTNEKLFF; CDR3nt: TGTGCCAGCAGCCCCACAGAGCGGGATACAACTAATGAAAAACTGTTTTTT
j_gene: TRBJ2-3; v_gene: TRBV30; abundance: -; d_gene: -; CDR3aa: CAWSRSPDTQYF; CDR3nt: TGTGCCTGGAGTCGTTCACCAGATACGCAGTATTTT
j_gene: TRBJ1-2; v_gene: TRBV11-2; abundance: -; d_gene: TRBD1; CDR3aa: CASSHPQGAPTYGYTF; CDR3nt: TGTGCCAGCAGCCATCCCCAGGGGGCTCCAACGTATGGCTACACCTTC
j_gene: TRBJ2-1; v_gene: TRBV19; abundance: -; d_gene: -; CDR3aa: CASNRDTSSYNEQFF; CDR3nt: TGTGCCAGTAACAGGGACACCAGCTCCTACAATGAGCAGTTCTTC